This entry lists 17 T cell receptor beta chains sequenced from one sample in a study of breast tumors, draining lymph nodes, adjacent tissues. TCRdb itself ran the multiplex PCR reads through MiXCR, one entry per CDR3 protein. The table includes 200,000 to 250,000 distinct CDR3 sequences, less than 40% detected once. Axillary draining lymph nodes of breast cancer patients supplied the node samples. The specimen sequenced was axillary lymph node tissue. All receptors come from a female donor with breast cancer. Some clones in this sample may be carry-over from other donors' samples.

The gene calls are TRBV10-1 and TRBJ2-1; D not resolved. Deletions cut 4 bases from V and 0 bases from J, with 10 bases between. Germline CDR1 and CDR2: WNHNN and SYGVQD (reference sequence). CDR3 length: 15 residues. The CDR3, as DNA: TGCGCCAGCAGTGGGACGGCTAGCTCCTACAATGAGCAGTTCTTC. It is translated as CASSGTASSYNEQFF.

The sample holds many counts of this clonotype. The rearrangement joins TRBV4-3 to TRBJ1-6, with no clear D. Deletions cut 2 bases from V and 10 bases from J, with 15 bases between. The CDR3 runs to 15 residues. Germline CDR1 LGHNA, CDR2 YSLEER. DNA of the CDR3: TGCGCCAGCAGCCAATTCCTTGGACCGGAGTCACCCCTCCACTTT. It yields the protein CASSQFLGPESPLHF.

This clonotype was counted ten times or more. The chain combines TRBV28 with TRBJ2-5; 16 bases fit TRBD2. This CDR3 is built from 15 residues. Per the germline V gene, CDR1 is MDHEN and CDR2 is SYDVKM. V was clipped by 7 bases and J by 5 bases; unmatched bases: 4. The CDR3 sequence: CASKPGLAGGETQYF. CDR3 DNA: TGTGCCAGCAAGCCGGGACTAGCGGGAGGGGAGACCCAGTACTTC.

The J gene is TRBJ1-1, the V gene TRBV20-1, with D unclear. V lost 6 bases and J 4 bases, leaving 12 bases between the germline ends. The CDR3 covers 12 residues. Germline V gene sequence: CDR1 DFQATT, CDR2 SNEGSKA (reference sequence). The CDR3 DNA is TGCAGTGCGAGTCACGGCTTCACTGAAGCTTTCTTT. Its protein product is CSASHGFTEAFF.

This clonotype has a count of ten or more. The genes are TRBV4-1 and TRBJ2-3, with 10 positions matching TRBD2. With 2 bases clipped from V and 2 bases from J, the junction kept 1 base outside the gene matches. Germline values: CDR1 MGHRA, CDR2 YSYEKL. This CDR3 comprises 15 residues. DNA for the CDR3: TGCGCCAGCAGCCAAACTAGCGGGATCACAGATACGCAGTATTTT. Residues: CASSQTSGITDTQYF.

This clonotype was counted ten times or more. The CDR3 spells CASSLSGTSEETQYF. As DNA, the CDR3 is TGTGCCAGCAGCTTATCCGGGACTAGCGAAGAGACCCAGTACTTC. This chain connects TRBV11-1 to TRBJ2-5; 10 bases line up with TRBD2. Per the germline V gene, CDR1 is SGHAT and CDR2 is FQDESV (reference sequence). This CDR3 spans 15 amino acids. The V segment lost 2 bases and the J segment 3 bases; nucleotides outside the gene matches: 3.

This clonotype has a count of ten or more. The rearrangement joins TRBV5-8 to TRBJ2-3; no firm D call. This CDR3 region has 19 residues. V was trimmed by 2 bases and J by 2 bases, leaving 24 bases between them. Per the germline V gene, CDR1 is SGHTS and CDR2 is YDEGEE. The CDR3 DNA is TGTGCCAGCAGCTTAGCGTCGGCTGGATCGAGAGAAACCACAGATACGCAGTATTTT. Protein: CASSLASAGSRETTDTQYF. The full variable domain, rest sourced from reference TRBV5-8 and TRBJ2-3, is EAGVTQSPTHLIKTRGQQATLRCSPISGHTSVYWYQQALGLGLQFLLWYDEGEERNRGNFPPRFSGRQFPNYSSELNVNALELEDSALYLCASSLASAGSRETTDTQYFGPGTRLTVL.

This clonotype was seen repeatedly, ten times or more. The chain combines TRBV19 with TRBJ2-1; possible D gene TRBD2, 5 bases. The V and J ends lost 7 bases and 6 bases respectively, with 13 bases between them. The germline V gene has CDR1 LNHDA and CDR2 SQIVND (reference sequence). The CDR3 has 13 residues. The CDR3: CASKAEVFNEQFF. In DNA, the CDR3 is TGTGCCAGTAAGGCGGAGGTCTTCAATGAGCAGTTCTTC. Variable domain in full (rest from reference TRBV19 and TRBJ2-1): DGGITQSPKYLFRKEGQNVTLSCEQNLNHDAMYWYRQDPGQGLRLIYYSQIVNDFQKGDIAEGYSVSREKKESFPLTVTSAQKNPTAFYLCASKAEVFNEQFFGPGTRLTVL.

This clonotype was counted ten times or more. This chain uses TRBV9 with TRBJ2-3, with D uncertain. CDR1 is SGDLS, CDR2 YYNGEE, per germline. The CDR3 length is 13 residues. Trimming took off 0 bases at V and 3 bases at J, with 5 bases between the two ends. CDR3 nucleotides: TGTGCCAGCAGCGTAGCTGGGACAGATACGCAGTATTTT. Protein: CASSVAGTDTQYF.

This clonotype came up many times. V and J are TRBV5-6 and TRBJ1-2, with unresolved D. This CDR3 has 14 residues. V was cut by 0 bases and J by 8 bases, with 14 bases left in between. Germline V lookup: CDR1 SGHDT, CDR2 YYEEEE. The CDR3 here is CASSLGGPALGYTF. The CDR3 DNA reads as TGTGCCAGCAGCTTGGGAGGCCCAGCGTTAGGCTACACCTTC.

This clonotype was seen many times. J is TRBJ1-2 and V is TRBV12-3 or TRBV12-4; 9 bases agree with TRBD1. V dropped 4 bases and J dropped 4; count of bases not matched to a gene: 16. This CDR3 has 18 amino acids. The CDR3: CASSSRSQYGTGIYGYTF. CDR3 nucleotide sequence: TGTGCCAGCAGTTCTAGGTCTCAATACGGGACAGGGATCTATGGCTACACCTTC.

In its sample, this clonotype was seen many times. The CDR3, as DNA: TGTGCCAGCAGTGAAACAATGGTCCAAGAGACCCAGTACTTC. Translating gives CASSETMVQETQYF. V usage is TRBV6-1 and J usage is TRBJ2-5, with D uncertain. Germline CDR1 and CDR2: MNHNS and SASEGT. Trimming pared 2 bases from V and 1 base from J, leaving 8 bases between. The CDR3 runs to 14 residues.

This clonotype showed up just a few times. This chain connects TRBV28 to TRBJ2-3; 13 bases line up with TRBD2. The CDR3 extends over 16 amino acids. Germline CDR1 MDHEN, CDR2 SYDVKM. The J segment lost 0 bases and the V segment lost 4 bases, leaving 1 base of the junction unmatched. CDR3: CASSSTSGRSTDTQYF. In DNA form, the CDR3 reads TGTGCCAGCAGTTCGACTAGCGGGAGGAGCACAGATACGCAGTATTTT.

The V gene is TRBV6-5, the J gene TRBJ2-1; the match to TRBD2 covers 15 bases. J gave up 7 bases and V 4 bases, and 5 bases lay outside the gene matches. From germline, CDR1 is MNHEY and CDR2 SVGAGI. The CDR3 loop spans 16 amino acids. The CDR3 region has the DNA TGTGCCAGCAGTTCCTTGGGACTAGCGGGAGGAAATGAGCAGTTCTTC. Protein: CASSSLGLAGGNEQFF.

The chain carries TRBV7-9 and TRBJ2-3; D is possibly TRBD1 or TRBD2 (7 bases each). CDR3 length: 16 residues. Looked up from germline, CDR1 is SEHNR and CDR2 is FQNEAQ (reference sequence). V lost 5 bases and J lost 2, with 17 bases in between. The DNA of the CDR3 is TGTGCCAGCAGCGGACAGGCGCGGGGGACCACAGATACGCAGTATTTT. This sequence encodes CASSGQARGTTDTQYF.

CDR3 sequence: CASSEKGSYEQYF. The CDR3 DNA is TGCGCCAGCAGTGAGAAGGGGTCGTACGAGCAGTACTTC. The chain links TRBV10-2 to TRBJ2-7, with D perhaps TRBD1 (5 bases). The germline V and J ends were trimmed by 2 bases and 4 bases, with 9 bases remaining between them. Germline CDR1 WSHSY, CDR2 SAAADI. The CDR3 contains 13 residues.

At least ten counts were recorded for this clonotype. This chain links TRBV20-1 with TRBJ1-2; 8 bases agree with TRBD1. Trimming removed 7 bases from V and 0 bases from J; junction bases left unmatched: 10. The length of the CDR3 is 15 residues. Germline CDR1 is DFQATT and CDR2 is SNEGSKA (reference sequence). CDR3 amino acids: CSVPRDRGSNYGYTF. CDR3 bases: TGCAGTGTTCCCCGTGACAGGGGATCTAACTATGGCTACACCTTC.